A selection of T cell receptor beta chains follows, all from one sample in a study of blood T cell repertoires in COVID-19. Sequencing was performed with immunoSEQ multiplex PCR; in TCRdb, only in-frame clones are kept and a portion is missing. The repertoire includes roughly 280,000 clones, around nine tenths of them detected once, and approximately 10% sits in the top ten. The specimen sequenced was peripheral blood. The receptors originated from a woman between 25 and 40 years old with COVID-19, enrolled during active disease. Both conserved end residues are trimmed from each CDR3.

v_call	j_call	cdr3_aa
TRBV29-1	TRBJ2-1	SVGVRVDSYNEQF
TRBV12-3/TRBV12-4	TRBJ2-1	ASSLGGLNEQF
TRBV4-2	TRBJ1-5	ASSQDRGSTQPQH
TRBV6-6	TRBJ2-1	ASSYALAGAYNEQF
TRBV2	TRBJ2-2	ASSSLANTGELF
TRBV19	TRBJ1-5	ASSDTGGGFQPQH
TRBV6-6	TRBJ1-2	ASSRLTGGQGGDRYGYT
TRBV6-5	TRBJ2-7	ASSYSGTSGRYEQY
TRBV5-4	TRBJ1-2	ASSSPLDRLANYGYT
TRBV28	TRBJ1-1	ASSPDSMNTEAF
TRBV5-1	TRBJ1-1	ASSWGDRRGTEAF
TRBV7-9	TRBJ2-1	ASSLFQGSTYNEQF
TRBV2	TRBJ1-3	ASSDRTAQGNTIY
TRBV19	TRBJ2-3	ASSFDRGLGTQY
TRBV7-9	TRBJ2-7	ASSFSISTYEQY
TRBV7-9	TRBJ2-5	ASSLAGVVETQY
TRBV30	TRBJ2-3	AWSRGLPQADTQY
TRBV2	TRBJ2-4	ASSELRQANIQY
TRBV2	TRBJ2-5	ASRKGSGKETQY
TRBV11-2	TRBJ2-1	ASSLLGTYDNEQF
TRBV29-1	TRBJ1-2	SVETGNYGYT
TRBV6-6	TRBJ1-6	ASSYYRGNSPLH
TRBV5-4	TRBJ2-1	ASSWGLAGKNEQF
TRBV19	TRBJ1-1	ASSIRGQGAAEAF
TRBV4-1	TRBJ1-5	ASSLQLGNQPQH
TRBV19	TRBJ2-5	ASSIGQGETQY
TRBV7-2	TRBJ2-7	ASSFISGRGTREQY
TRBV5-1	TRBJ2-7	ASSPGRGAREQY
TRBV19	TRBJ1-5	ASRETTGQGSGQPQH
TRBV5-1	TRBJ2-2	ASRPGTPPGELF
TRBV12-3/TRBV12-4	TRBJ2-2	ASSLRAGELF
TRBV6-2/TRBV6-3	TRBJ2-2	ASSRDSQGTGELF
TRBV7-3	TRBJ1-1	ASSLGQGGNTEAF
TRBV5-1	TRBJ2-7	ASGLGMTYEQY
TRBV30	TRBJ2-5	AWSPASGSLETQY
TRBV7-3	TRBJ1-1	ASSPQGNTEAF
TRBV28	TRBJ2-5	ASSLFVVPQETQY
TRBV28	TRBJ1-5	ASSQYTGTTNQPQH
TRBV7-3	TRBJ1-5	ASSHKPGTGNQPQH
TRBV5-4	TRBJ2-2	ASSVAGGTGELF
TRBV11-2	TRBJ2-7	ASSPLTSATYEQY
TRBV10-3	TRBJ2-1	AISEAGGRGAYNEQF
TRBV2	TRBJ1-1	ASRMTGSTEAF
TRBV5-6	TRBJ1-2	ASSQTTNYGYT
TRBV28	TRBJ2-5	ASSLTGTETQY